This note documents a single T cell receptor (beta chain) sequence. A read error may be the cause here, since a much bigger clone is one base away. The data stem from a study of T-cell reconstitution after alpha-beta-depleted transplantation in children. The CDR3 sequence is 15 residues long. V lost 3 bases and J 0 bases, leaving 9 bases between the germline ends. The library targeted TCRbeta and was prepared with unique molecular identifiers. MiXCR was run by TCRdb on the PCR reads, yielding one entry per CDR3 protein. The data hold a few hundred thousand distinct CDR3 sequences, with about 14% observed a single time.

Sequenced here: PBMCs, sampled from the stem cell graft. This chain connects TRBV23-1 to TRBJ2-1; D uncertain. TRBV23-1 falls under the ORF class, with uncertain function. The clonotype originates from a human donor who donated a stem cell graft to a child with Fanconi anemia. CDR3 protein: CASSHFRSSYNEQFF. For the CDR3, the DNA is TGCGCCAGCAGTCATTTCAGGAGCTCCTACAATGAGCAGTTCTTC.